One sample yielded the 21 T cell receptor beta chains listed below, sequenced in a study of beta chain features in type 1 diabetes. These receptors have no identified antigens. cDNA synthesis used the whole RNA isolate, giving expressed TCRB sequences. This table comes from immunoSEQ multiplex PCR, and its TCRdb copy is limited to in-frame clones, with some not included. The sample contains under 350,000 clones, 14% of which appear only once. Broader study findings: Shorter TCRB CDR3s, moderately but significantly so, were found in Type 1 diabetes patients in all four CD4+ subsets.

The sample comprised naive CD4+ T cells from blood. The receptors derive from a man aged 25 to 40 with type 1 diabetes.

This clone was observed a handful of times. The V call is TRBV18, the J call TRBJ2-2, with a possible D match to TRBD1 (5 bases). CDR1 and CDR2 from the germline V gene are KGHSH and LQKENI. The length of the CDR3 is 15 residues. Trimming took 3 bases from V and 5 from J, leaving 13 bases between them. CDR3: CASSPPAQGTGELFF. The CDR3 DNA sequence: TGTGCCAGCTCACCGCCCGCCCAGGGAACCGGGGAGCTGTTTTTT.

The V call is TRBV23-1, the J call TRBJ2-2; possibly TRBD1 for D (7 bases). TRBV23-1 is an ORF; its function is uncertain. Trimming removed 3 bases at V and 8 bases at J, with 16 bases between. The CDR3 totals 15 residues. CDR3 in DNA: TGCGCCAGCAGTCATTGGGCAGGGGGGCCTGGGGAGCTGTTTTTT. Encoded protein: CASSHWAGGPGELFF.

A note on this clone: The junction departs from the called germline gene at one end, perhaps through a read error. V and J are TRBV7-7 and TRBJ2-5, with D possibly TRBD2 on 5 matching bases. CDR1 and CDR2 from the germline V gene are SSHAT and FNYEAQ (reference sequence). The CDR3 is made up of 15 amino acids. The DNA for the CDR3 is TGTGCTAGCAGCTTCGGCGGCGGGTTCCAAGAGACCCAGTACTTC. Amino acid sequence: CASSFGGGFQETQYF.

In DNA, the CDR3 is TGTGCCAGCAGCCCCGGACAGGGGGAAGAGACCCAGTACTTC. This translates into CASSPGQGEETQYF. The chain is built from TRBV7-3 and TRBJ2-5; 10 positions match TRBD1. The CDR3 runs to 14 residues. Germline CDR1 and CDR2: SGHTA and FQGTGA. Trimming cost V 5 bases and J 3 bases; bases outside gene matches: 3. Filled out from reference TRBV7-3 and TRBJ2-5, the complete variable domain reads GAGVSQTPSNKVTEKGKYVELRCDPISGHTALYWYRQSLGQGPEFLIYFQGTGAADDSGLPNDRFFAVRPEGSVSTLKIQRTERGDSAVYLCASSPGQGEETQYFGPGTRLLVL.

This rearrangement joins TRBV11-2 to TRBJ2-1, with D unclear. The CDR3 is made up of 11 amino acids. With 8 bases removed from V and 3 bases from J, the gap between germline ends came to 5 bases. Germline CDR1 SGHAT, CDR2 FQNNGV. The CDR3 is CASSYYNEQFF. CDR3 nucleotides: TGTGCCAGCTCCTACTACAATGAGCAGTTCTTC.

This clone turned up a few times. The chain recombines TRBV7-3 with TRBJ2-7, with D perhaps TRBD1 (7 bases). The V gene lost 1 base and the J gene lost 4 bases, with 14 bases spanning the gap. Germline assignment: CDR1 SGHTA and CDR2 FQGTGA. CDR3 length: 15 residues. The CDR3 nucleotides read TGTGCCAGCAGCTTAATGGCGGGACAGACTTACGAGCAGTACTTC. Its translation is CASSLMAGQTYEQYF.

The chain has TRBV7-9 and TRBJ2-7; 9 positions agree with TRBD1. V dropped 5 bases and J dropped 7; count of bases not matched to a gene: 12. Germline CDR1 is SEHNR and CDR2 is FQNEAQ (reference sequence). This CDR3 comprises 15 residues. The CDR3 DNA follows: TGTGCCAGCAGCGCGTTCCCACAGGGGGCGGAGGAGCAGTACTTC. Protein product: CASSAFPQGAEEQYF.

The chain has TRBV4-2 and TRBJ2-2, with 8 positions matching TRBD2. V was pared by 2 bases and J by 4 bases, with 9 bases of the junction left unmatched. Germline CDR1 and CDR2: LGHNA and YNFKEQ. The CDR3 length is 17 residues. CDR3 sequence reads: CASSQLLAEYTTGELFF. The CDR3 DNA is TGTGCCAGCAGCCAATTACTAGCGGAGTACACCACCGGGGAGCTGTTTTTT.

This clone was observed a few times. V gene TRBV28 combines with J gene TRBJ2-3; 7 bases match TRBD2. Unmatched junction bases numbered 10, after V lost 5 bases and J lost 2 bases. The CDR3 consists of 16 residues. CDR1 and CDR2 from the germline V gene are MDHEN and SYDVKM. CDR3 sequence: CASSPGSAGDTDTQYF. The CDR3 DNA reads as TGTGCCAGCAGTCCCGGAAGTGCGGGGGACACAGATACGCAGTATTTT.

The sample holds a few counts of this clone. The CDR3 DNA follows: TGTGCCAGCAGTGAATTGACTAGCAATTACGAGCAGTACTTC. It yields the protein CASSELTSNYEQYF. J is TRBJ2-7 and V is TRBV6-1, with 7 bases that match TRBD2. The germline V gene encodes CDR1 MNHNS and CDR2 SASEGT. This CDR3 has 14 residues. J gave up 4 bases and V 2 bases, and 5 bases lay outside the gene matches.

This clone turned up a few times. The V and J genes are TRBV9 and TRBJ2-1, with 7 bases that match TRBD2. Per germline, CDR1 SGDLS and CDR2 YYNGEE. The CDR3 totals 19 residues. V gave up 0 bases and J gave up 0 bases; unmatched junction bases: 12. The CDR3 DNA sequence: TGTGCCAGCAGCGTAGCAGCGGGACCGATTAGGAGCTCCTACAATGAGCAGTTCTTC. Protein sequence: CASSVAAGPIRSSYNEQFF.

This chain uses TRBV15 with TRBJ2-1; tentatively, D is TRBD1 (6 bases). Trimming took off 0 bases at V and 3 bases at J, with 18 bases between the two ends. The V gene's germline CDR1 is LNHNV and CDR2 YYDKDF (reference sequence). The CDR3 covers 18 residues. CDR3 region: CATSRDRNTGGVYNEQFF. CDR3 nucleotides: TGTGCCACCAGCAGAGATCGAAATACTGGGGGCGTCTACAATGAGCAGTTCTTC.

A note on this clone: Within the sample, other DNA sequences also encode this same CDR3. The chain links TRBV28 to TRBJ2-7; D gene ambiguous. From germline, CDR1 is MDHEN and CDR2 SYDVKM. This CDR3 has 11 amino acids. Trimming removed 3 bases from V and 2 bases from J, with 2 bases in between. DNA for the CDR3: TGTGCCAGCAGTTTTACCTACGAGCAGTACTTC. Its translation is CASSFTYEQYF. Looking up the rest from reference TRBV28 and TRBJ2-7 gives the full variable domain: DVKVTQSSRYLVKRTGEKVFLECVQDMDHENMFWYRQDPGLGLRLIYFSYDVKMKEKGDIPEGYSVSREKKERFSLILESASTNQTSMYLCASSFTYEQYFGPGTRLTVT.

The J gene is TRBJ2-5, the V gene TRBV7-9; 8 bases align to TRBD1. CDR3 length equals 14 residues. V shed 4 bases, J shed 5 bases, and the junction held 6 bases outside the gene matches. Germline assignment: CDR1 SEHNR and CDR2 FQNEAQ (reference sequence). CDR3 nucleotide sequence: TGTGCCAGCAGCTCAGGGGGCGCAGGGGAGACCCAGTACTTC. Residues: CASSSGGAGETQYF.

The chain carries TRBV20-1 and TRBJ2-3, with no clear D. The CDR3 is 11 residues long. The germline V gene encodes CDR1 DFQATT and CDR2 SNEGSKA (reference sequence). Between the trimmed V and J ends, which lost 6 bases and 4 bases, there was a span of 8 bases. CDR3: CSAPISDTQYF. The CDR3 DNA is TGCAGTGCCCCTATTTCAGATACGCAGTATTTT.

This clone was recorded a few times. CDR3 DNA sequence: TGTGCCAGCGCGAGGGCGGGAGGGAACAATGAGCAGTTCTTC. Residues: CASARAGGNNEQFF. The chain carries TRBV18 and TRBJ2-1, with 9 bases that match TRBD2. Trimming at V came to 8 bases and at J to 5 bases, leaving 7 bases not matched to a gene. The CDR3 contains 14 residues. CDR1 is KGHSH, CDR2 LQKENI, per germline.

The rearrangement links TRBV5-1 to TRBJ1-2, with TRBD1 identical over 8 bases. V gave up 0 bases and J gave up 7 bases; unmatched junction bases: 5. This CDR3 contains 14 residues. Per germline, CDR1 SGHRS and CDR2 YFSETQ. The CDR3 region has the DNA TGCGCCAGCAGCTTGGGGCAGGGGGCCCTTGGCTACACCTTC. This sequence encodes CASSLGQGALGYTF.

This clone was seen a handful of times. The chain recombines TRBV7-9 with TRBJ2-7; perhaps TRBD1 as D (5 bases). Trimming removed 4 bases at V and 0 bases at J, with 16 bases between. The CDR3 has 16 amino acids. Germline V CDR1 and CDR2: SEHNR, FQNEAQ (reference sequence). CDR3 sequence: CASSSTWTPSSYEQYF. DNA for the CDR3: TGTGCCAGCAGCTCCACTTGGACACCAAGCTCCTACGAGCAGTACTTC.

The chain's CDR3 is CASRQGFAGELFF. CDR3 coding DNA: TGTGCCAGCAGACAGGGGTTTGCCGGGGAGCTGTTTTTT. The J gene is TRBJ2-2, the V gene TRBV9; 7 nucleotides agree with TRBD1. Unmatched junction bases numbered 4, after V lost 5 bases and J lost 6 bases. The CDR3 runs to 13 residues. Looked up from germline, CDR1 is SGDLS and CDR2 is YYNGEE.

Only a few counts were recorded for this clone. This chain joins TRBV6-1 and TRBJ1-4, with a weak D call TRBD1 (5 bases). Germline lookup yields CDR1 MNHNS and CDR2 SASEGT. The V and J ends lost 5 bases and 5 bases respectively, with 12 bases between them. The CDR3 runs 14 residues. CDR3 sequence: CASSRTPGNEKLFF. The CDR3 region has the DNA TGTGCCAGCAGTCGGACACCCGGAAATGAAAAACTGTTTTTT.

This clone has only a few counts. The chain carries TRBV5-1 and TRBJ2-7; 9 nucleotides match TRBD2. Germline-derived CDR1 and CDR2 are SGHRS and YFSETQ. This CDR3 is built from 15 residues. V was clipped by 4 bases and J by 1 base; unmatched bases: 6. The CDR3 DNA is TGCGCCAGCAGCCCCCTAACTAGCGGGTCCTACGAGCAGTACTTC. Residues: CASSPLTSGSYEQYF.